A selection of T cell receptor beta chains follows, all from one sample in a study of blood T cell repertoires in COVID-19. Only in-frame clones appear in the TCRdb table, and some are missing; sequencing was by immunoSEQ multiplex PCR. The sample lists approximately 200,000 clones, 85% to 90% seen once, with about 20% in the top ten. Sequenced: peripheral blood. These receptors were obtained from a person aged 70 to 80 with COVID-19, enrolled during active disease. CDR3s include the opening cysteine and the closing phenylalanine or tryptophan. The D gene is left open where the match is weak. Clone size is given for some rows only: seen once, a few or many times, or a class if the clone is expanded.

j_gene	v_gene	d_gene	len	abundance	CDR3aa	CDR3nt
TRBJ1-2	TRBV7-2	NA	13	NA	CASSLVQGDGYTF	TGTGCCAGCAGCTTAGTACAGGGTGATGGCTACACCTTC
TRBJ1-1	TRBV14	NA	15	NA	CASSQFPGVNTEAFF	TGTGCCAGCAGCCAATTCCCGGGGGTGAACACTGAAGCTTTCTTT
TRBJ2-3	TRBV10-3	NA	18	NA	CAISGTLAWGGPSIAQYF	TGTGCCATCAGTGGGACCCTCGCCTGGGGCGGTCCCTCGATAGCGCAGTATTTT
TRBJ2-4	TRBV3-1/TRBV3-2	NA	16	NA	CASSQVGVIAKNIQYF	TGTGCCAGCAGCCAAGTCGGGGTGATAGCCAAAAACATTCAGTACTTC
TRBJ2-7	TRBV30	TRBD1	14	NA	CAWNSDRSSYEQYF	TGTGCCTGGAACTCGGACAGGAGCTCCTACGAGCAGTACTTC
TRBJ1-1	TRBV9	NA	14	NA	CASSAEQGNTEAFF	TGTGCCAGCAGCGCTGAACAGGGGAACACTGAAGCTTTCTTT
TRBJ2-5	TRBV7-8	NA	11	NA	CASSSEETQYF	TGTGCCAGCAGCTCCGAAGAGACCCAGTACTTC
TRBJ1-6	TRBV30	TRBD1	13	NA	CAWSAGGLSPLHF	TGTGCCTGGAGTGCAGGGGGCCTTTCACCCCTCCACTTT
TRBJ1-1	TRBV11-3	TRBD1	13	NA	CASSWDRNTEAFF	TGTGCCAGCAGCTGGGACAGGAACACTGAAGCTTTCTTT
TRBJ1-1	TRBV28	NA	11	NA	CAILQGTEAFF	TGTGCCATCCTACAGGGAACTGAAGCTTTCTTT
TRBJ2-1	TRBV6-4	NA	15	NA	CASSVLASTYNEQFF	TGTGCCAGCAGTGTCCTAGCGTCCACCTACAATGAGCAGTTCTTC
TRBJ1-3	TRBV19	NA	15	once	CASSATTGGAHTIYF	TGTGCCAGTAGTGCGACGACGGGGGGGGCCCACACCATATATTTT
TRBJ2-7	TRBV5-1	NA	14	NA	CASSPGGTAYEQYF	TGCGCCAGCAGCCCTGGGGGGACAGCCTACGAGCAGTACTTC
TRBJ1-5	TRBV20-1	NA	13	once	CSASGGNNQPQHF	TGCAGTGCTAGTGGAGGGAACAATCAGCCCCAGCATTTT
TRBJ2-3	TRBV9	TRBD2	14	NA	CASSDSGNTDTQYF	TGTGCCAGCAGCGACAGCGGGAACACAGATACGCAGTATTTT
TRBJ1-5	TRBV2	TRBD1	15	NA	CASRERQGIDQPQHF	TGTGCCAGCAGAGAACGACAGGGGATAGATCAGCCCCAGCATTTT
TRBJ2-7	TRBV6-1	TRBD1	17	NA	CASSDLTGASSFDEQYF	TGTGCCAGCAGTGATCTCACAGGGGCCAGTAGCTTCGACGAGCAGTACTTC
TRBJ1-5	TRBV28	NA	16	NA	CASSSNLPYSNQPQHF	TGTGCCAGCAGTTCTAATTTGCCATATAGCAATCAGCCCCAGCATTTT
TRBJ1-5	TRBV19	TRBD1	13	NA	CASSRTGGQPQHF	TGTGCCAGTAGTCGGACAGGCGGTCAGCCCCAGCATTTT
TRBJ1-1	TRBV27	NA	14	NA	CASSGGGGNTEAFF	TGTGCCAGCAGTGGAGGGGGGGGGAACACTGAAGCTTTCTTT
TRBJ1-1	TRBV2	NA	14	NA	CASRGVGWSTEAFF	TGTGCCAGCAGGGGAGTAGGGTGGAGCACTGAAGCTTTCTTT
TRBJ1-2	TRBV9	TRBD1	16	NA	CASSVDGQGTNYGYTF	TGTGCCAGCAGCGTAGATGGACAGGGTACTAACTATGGCTACACCTTC
TRBJ1-4	TRBV5-1	TRBD1	14	NA	CASSTGQTYEKLFF	TGCGCCAGCAGCACGGGACAGACATATGAAAAACTGTTTTTT
TRBJ2-7	TRBV10-2	TRBD1	15	NA	CASSDMGQGIYEQYF	TGCGCCAGCAGTGACATGGGACAGGGGATCTACGAGCAGTACTTC
TRBJ1-4	TRBV11-1	NA	16	NA	CASSFGGVTLPGKLFF	TGTGCCAGCAGCTTTGGCGGGGTAACTCTTCCGGGAAAACTGTTTTTT
TRBJ2-6	TRBV6-5	NA	15	NA	CASGPVGSGANVLTF	TGTGCCAGCGGGCCGGTGGGTTCTGGGGCCAACGTCCTGACTTTC
TRBJ2-2	TRBV2	NA	14	NA	CASRTRGGAGELFF	TGTGCCAGCAGAACCAGAGGAGGGGCGGGGGAGCTGTTTTTT
TRBJ1-1	TRBV3-1/TRBV3-2	TRBD1	15	NA	CASSHWGQGSSEAFF	TGTGCCAGCAGTCATTGGGGACAGGGATCTTCGGAAGCTTTCTTT
TRBJ2-3	TRBV24-1	NA	15	once	CATTVAGTSTDTQYF	TGTGCCACCACGGTGGCAGGTACTAGCACAGATACGCAGTATTTT
TRBJ2-5	TRBV11-2	TRBD2	13	few	CASSLDLAGVPHF	TGTGCCAGCAGCTTAGATCTAGCGGGGGTCCCGCACTTC
TRBJ2-1	TRBV27	NA	13	NA	CASSLTGYNEQFF	TGTGCCAGCAGCCTCACGGGCTACAATGAGCAGTTCTTC
TRBJ2-1	TRBV11-2	TRBD1	14	NA	CASSFPTGGVARFF	TGTGCCAGCAGCTTCCCAACAGGGGGAGTAGCTAGGTTCTTC
TRBJ2-7	TRBV12-3/TRBV12-4	TRBD1	13	few	CASSWTGAYEQYF	TGTGCCAGCAGTTGGACAGGGGCCTACGAGCAGTACTTC
TRBJ1-4	TRBV21-1	NA	18	NA	CASTPSKKQGASNEKLFF	TGTGCCAGCACCCCCTCAAAAAAACAGGGGGCTTCTAATGAAAAACTGTTTTTT
TRBJ1-2	TRBV7-2	TRBD1	16	NA	CASSPAPGQNNYGYTF	TGTGCCAGCAGCCCCGCGCCGGGACAGAATAACTATGGCTACACCTTC
TRBJ2-1	TRBV10-3	NA	14	NA	CATTRDTTYNEQFF	TGTGCCACTACCCGGGACACCACCTACAATGAGCAGTTCTTC
TRBJ2-7	TRBV6-5	NA	14	NA	CASSGVGTTREQYF	TGTGCCAGCAGCGGGGTGGGGACAACGCGAGAGCAGTACTTC
TRBJ2-7	TRBV5-4	NA	14	NA	CASSLRRDWDEQYF	TGTGCCAGCAGCTTGCGGCGGGACTGGGACGAGCAGTACTTC
TRBJ1-2	TRBV6-4	NA	13	once	CASSDSPGVGYTF	TGTGCCAGCAGTGACTCCCCAGGGGTTGGCTACACCTTC
TRBJ2-1	TRBV28	NA	17	NA	CASSNSGGQGLANEQFF	TGTGCCAGCAGCAATTCAGGTGGGCAGGGGTTGGCCAATGAGCAGTTCTTC